This TCR beta chain is from a study of CD4 T cells in relation to SARS-CoV-2 and coronaviruses. Generated by immunoSEQ multiplex PCR, the TCRdb table keeps only in-frame clones and is missing some. The sample shows 30,000 or so clones, nearly 80% of them seen only once. To note about this clone: Antigen specificity is unknown.

The unexposed donors gave CD4+ T cells in about 2011-2018, prior to COVID-19. Isolation of CD4+ T cells took place after less than 13 days in culture. This receptor was obtained from a human donor in good health. Input material: CD4+ T cells from PBMCs, cultured in vitro.

In DNA form, the CDR3 reads TGTGCCAGCAGTGAGAGCTTAGTGAACATTCAGTACTTC. This encodes CASSESLVNIQYF. The gene calls are TRBV2 and TRBJ2-4; D gene unclear. The germline V and J ends were trimmed by 3 bases and 7 bases, with 10 bases remaining between them. This CDR3 is 13 amino acids long. CDR1 is SNHLY, CDR2 FYNNEI, per germline.